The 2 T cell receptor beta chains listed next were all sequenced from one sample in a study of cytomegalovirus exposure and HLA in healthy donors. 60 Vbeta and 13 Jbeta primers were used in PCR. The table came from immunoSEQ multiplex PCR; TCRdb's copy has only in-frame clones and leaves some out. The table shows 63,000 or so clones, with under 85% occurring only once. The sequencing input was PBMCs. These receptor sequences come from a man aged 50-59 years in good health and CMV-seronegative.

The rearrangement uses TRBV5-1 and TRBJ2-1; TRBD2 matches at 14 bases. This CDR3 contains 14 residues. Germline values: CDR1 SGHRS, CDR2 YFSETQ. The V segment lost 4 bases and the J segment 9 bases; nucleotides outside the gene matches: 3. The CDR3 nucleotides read TGCGCCAGCAGCCCGGGACTAGCGGGGGCTGAGCAGTTCTTC. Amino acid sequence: CASSPGLAGAEQFF. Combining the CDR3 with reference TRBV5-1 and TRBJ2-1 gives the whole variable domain KAGVTQTPRYLIKTRGQQVTLSCSPISGHRSVSWYQQTPGQGLQFLFEYFSETQRNKGNFPGRFSGRQFSNSRSEMNVSTLELGDSALYLCASSPGLAGAEQFFGPGTRLTVL.

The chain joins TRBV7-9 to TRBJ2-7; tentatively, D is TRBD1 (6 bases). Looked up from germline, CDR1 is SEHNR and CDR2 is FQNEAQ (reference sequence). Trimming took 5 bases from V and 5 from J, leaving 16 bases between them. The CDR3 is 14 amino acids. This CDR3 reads CASSDRGQNHEQYF. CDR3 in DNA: TGTGCCAGCAGCGACCGTGGACAGAACCACGAGCAGTACTTC.